These T cell receptor beta chains were read from a single sample in a study of graft-versus-host responses after intestinal transplantation. Measured with immunoSEQ multiplex PCR; TCRdb has only the in-frame clones, and not every one. The data hold about 90,000 clones, with about 94% observed a single time. Their antigens are not known. Sequenced here: unstimulated CD4+ T cells sorted from spleen or lymph node cells, sampled before transplant. Receptors originate from a human donor who was the organ donor for an intestinal transplant. Each CDR3 is given with its conserved first and last residue. Each record gives: clone size, D gene, J gene, V gene, CDR3 protein, CDR3 DNA. D genes are given only for firm matches. The size field is filled for only some rows; it gives once, few, many or a size class.

abundance: NA; d_gene: TRBD1; j_gene: TRBJ1-1; v_gene: TRBV6-6; CDR3aa: CASKETGGMNTEAFF; CDR3nt: TGTGCCAGCAAAGAGACAGGGGGTATGAACACTGAAGCTTTCTTT
abundance: NA; d_gene: NA; j_gene: TRBJ2-1; v_gene: TRBV5-4; CDR3aa: CASSKAGTLTYNEQFF; CDR3nt: TGTGCCAGCAGCAAAGCGGGGACACTAACCTACAATGAGCAGTTCTTC
abundance: NA; d_gene: NA; j_gene: TRBJ2-1; v_gene: TRBV5-1; CDR3aa: CASSTQGYNEQFF; CDR3nt: TGCGCCAGCAGCACGCAGGGATACAATGAGCAGTTCTTC
abundance: NA; d_gene: TRBD1; j_gene: TRBJ1-2; v_gene: TRBV6-5; CDR3aa: CASSPTGGGFNGYTF; CDR3nt: TGTGCCAGCAGCCCGACAGGGGGCGGTTTTAATGGCTACACCTTC
abundance: NA; d_gene: NA; j_gene: TRBJ2-7; v_gene: TRBV7-3; CDR3aa: CASTHDYEQYF; CDR3nt: TGTGCCAGCACCCATGACTACGAGCAGTACTTC
abundance: NA; d_gene: TRBD2; j_gene: TRBJ2-1; v_gene: TRBV7-7; CDR3aa: CASSRAGGPINEQFF; CDR3nt: TGTGCTAGCAGCCGAGCGGGGGGGCCAATCAATGAGCAGTTCTTC
abundance: NA; d_gene: NA; j_gene: TRBJ2-5; v_gene: TRBV5-1; CDR3aa: CASSLRGAYQETQYF; CDR3nt: TGCGCCAGCAGCTTGCGAGGGGCCTACCAAGAGACCCAGTACTTC
abundance: NA; d_gene: TRBD2; j_gene: TRBJ2-1; v_gene: TRBV6-4; CDR3aa: CASSRLAGGGEQFF; CDR3nt: TGTGCCAGCAGCCGACTAGCGGGGGGGGGAGAGCAGTTCTTC
abundance: NA; d_gene: NA; j_gene: TRBJ2-7; v_gene: TRBV6-5; CDR3aa: CASSYSWGLYEQYF; CDR3nt: TGTGCCAGCAGTTACTCGTGGGGCTTATACGAGCAGTACTTC
abundance: NA; d_gene: NA; j_gene: TRBJ1-2; v_gene: TRBV10-3; CDR3aa: CAISGRLNYGYTF; CDR3nt: TGTGCCATCAGCGGGCGGCTTAACTATGGCTACACCTTC
abundance: few; d_gene: NA; j_gene: TRBJ2-3; v_gene: TRBV7-6; CDR3aa: CASSLVGTDTQYF; CDR3nt: TGTGCCAGCAGCTTGGTGGGCACAGATACGCAGTATTTT
abundance: NA; d_gene: NA; j_gene: TRBJ1-3; v_gene: TRBV6-5; CDR3aa: CASSRTVPGNTIYF; CDR3nt: TGTGCCAGCAGTAGGACGGTTCCTGGAAACACCATATATTTT
abundance: NA; d_gene: TRBD2; j_gene: TRBJ2-7; v_gene: TRBV27; CDR3aa: CASSGLGGGSYEQYF; CDR3nt: TGTGCCAGCAGTGGTTTGGGCGGGGGATCCTACGAGCAGTACTTC
abundance: NA; d_gene: NA; j_gene: TRBJ2-7; v_gene: TRBV27; CDR3aa: CASTKNYEQYF; CDR3nt: TGTGCCAGCACCAAAAATTACGAGCAGTACTTC
abundance: once; d_gene: NA; j_gene: TRBJ1-1; v_gene: TRBV28; CDR3aa: CASSLYQNTEAFF; CDR3nt: TGTGCCAGCAGTTTATACCAAAACACTGAAGCTTTCTTT
abundance: once; d_gene: NA; j_gene: TRBJ2-2; v_gene: TRBV19; CDR3aa: CASSAGRYTGELFF; CDR3nt: TGTGCCAGTAGTGCAGGGAGGTACACCGGGGAGCTGTTTTTT
abundance: NA; d_gene: TRBD2; j_gene: TRBJ2-5; v_gene: TRBV2; CDR3aa: CASSASSSGGLQETQYF; CDR3nt: TGTGCCAGCAGTGCAAGCTCTAGCGGGGGCCTCCAAGAGACCCAGTACTTC
abundance: NA; d_gene: NA; j_gene: TRBJ1-2; v_gene: TRBV19; CDR3aa: CASSRGRGVSYGYTF; CDR3nt: TGTGCCAGTAGTAGGGGCCGCGGGGTCTCCTATGGCTACACCTTC
abundance: NA; d_gene: TRBD1; j_gene: TRBJ1-1; v_gene: TRBV6-6; CDR3aa: CASSHLPGQGSAEAFF; CDR3nt: TGTGCCAGCAGCCATTTACCGGGACAGGGTAGCGCTGAAGCTTTCTTT
abundance: NA; d_gene: NA; j_gene: TRBJ2-2; v_gene: TRBV19; CDR3aa: CASIGAVNTGELFF; CDR3nt: TGTGCCAGTATAGGAGCGGTAAACACCGGGGAGCTGTTTTTT
abundance: NA; d_gene: NA; j_gene: TRBJ1-2; v_gene: TRBV21-1; CDR3aa: CASSNHFPGRARFYGYTF; CDR3nt: TGTGCCAGCAGCAATCATTTCCCGGGCAGGGCACGGTTCTATGGCTACACCTTC
abundance: NA; d_gene: NA; j_gene: TRBJ2-6; v_gene: TRBV27; CDR3aa: CASSPRTGSGANVLTF; CDR3nt: TGTGCCAGCAGTCCGCGAACTGGGTCTGGGGCCAACGTCCTGACTTTC
abundance: NA; d_gene: TRBD2; j_gene: TRBJ2-5; v_gene: TRBV7-9; CDR3aa: CASTLAGNQETQYF; CDR3nt: TGTGCCAGCACCCTAGCGGGGAACCAAGAGACCCAGTACTTC
abundance: NA; d_gene: NA; j_gene: TRBJ1-2; v_gene: TRBV11-2; CDR3aa: CASSLGRGGHGYTF; CDR3nt: TGTGCCAGCAGCTTAGGAAGGGGGGGGCATGGCTACACCTTC
abundance: NA; d_gene: NA; j_gene: TRBJ2-1; v_gene: TRBV9; CDR3aa: CASSVGPGGYEQFF; CDR3nt: TGTGCCAGCAGCGTAGGCCCGGGGGGCTATGAGCAGTTCTTC
abundance: NA; d_gene: NA; j_gene: TRBJ2-3; v_gene: TRBV5-6; CDR3aa: CASSLARDLLMDTQYF; CDR3nt: TGTGCCAGCAGCTTGGCCCGGGACTTACTTATGGATACGCAGTATTTT
abundance: once; d_gene: NA; j_gene: TRBJ1-1; v_gene: TRBV18; CDR3aa: CASSPGDQNTEAFF; CDR3nt: TGTGCCAGCTCACCCGGGGACCAGAACACTGAAGCTTTCTTT
abundance: NA; d_gene: TRBD1; j_gene: TRBJ2-2; v_gene: TRBV2; CDR3aa: CASSRQGVENTGELFF; CDR3nt: TGTGCCAGCAGTAGACAGGGCGTGGAAAACACCGGGGAGCTGTTTTTT
abundance: NA; d_gene: NA; j_gene: TRBJ1-3; v_gene: TRBV5-1; CDR3aa: CASSLLGGGTGNTIYF; CDR3nt: TGCGCCAGCAGCTTGTTAGGGGGTGGAACTGGAAACACCATATATTTT